The 8 T cell receptor beta chains listed next were all sequenced from one sample in a study of CXCR3-negative and CXCR3-positive naive CD8 T cells. General study results and limits: Against CXCR3-negative naive cells, CXCR3-positive naive cells showed more hydrophobic TRB CDR3s.

These TCRs are of unknown antigen specificity. Researchers prepared the TRB cDNA libraries using 5' RACE with UMI labels. Reprocessing the 5' RACE reads, TCRdb reports a single entry for every CDR3 protein and omits DNA. The sample has roughly 110,000 distinct CDR3 sequences. The sequenced sample consisted of naive CXCR3+ CD8+ T cells from blood. As to subset: CD45RO-CCR7+CD27+CD95- naive CD8+ T cells expressing CXCR3 (TNR3+). The receptors derive from a human donor in good health. Some clones in this sample may be carry-over from other donors' samples.

The chain recombines TRBV7-9 with TRBJ2-5; TCRdb lists TRBD2, though no DNA is available to test this call. The CDR3 consists of 11 residues. CDR1 is SEHNR, CDR2 FQNEAQ, per germline (reference sequence). CDR3 sequence reads: CASSWEETQYF. Based on the CDR3 plus reference TRBV7-9 and TRBJ2-5, the full variable domain is DTGVSQNPRHKITKRGQNVTFRCDPISEHNRLYWYRQTLGQGPEFLTYFQNEAQLEKSRLLSDRFSAERPKGSFSTLEIQRTEQGDSAMYLCASSWEETQYFGPGTRLLVL.

The chain links TRBV30 to TRBJ2-3; there is no DNA to check the TCRdb D call of TRBD2. This CDR3 has 16 amino acids. Germline values: CDR1 GTSNPN, CDR2 SVGIG (reference sequence). CDR3: CAWSTGTSGSLDTQYF.

This chain connects TRBV14 to TRBJ1-1. The CDR3 is 15 residues long. Germline V gives CDR1 SGHDN, CDR2 FVKESK. The CDR3 spells CASSQERGLNTEAFF.

The CDR3 loop reads CAITPTGQTYEQYF. This chain joins TRBV10-3 and TRBJ2-7; TCRdb designates TRBD1, a call that cannot be tested without DNA. Germline CDR1 ENHRY, CDR2 SYGVKD. There are 14 residues in the CDR3.

The V call is TRBV29-1, the J call TRBJ2-7; TCRdb's D call of TRBD1 is untestable without DNA. The CDR3 sequence is 13 residues long. Germline CDR1 and CDR2: SQVTM and ANQGSEA. Here the CDR3 reads CSVGTGSSYEQYF.

The genes are TRBV6-2 or TRBV6-3 and TRBJ1-2. The CDR3 consists of 15 residues. Per the germline V gene, CDR1 is MNHEY and CDR2 is SVGEGT. This chain's CDR3 is CASSYLVSANYGYTF.

The chain employs TRBV3-1 and TRBJ2-3; TCRdb calls TRBD1, which cannot be checked without DNA. The CDR3 is 13 amino acids. CDR1 and CDR2 from the germline V gene are LGHDT and YNNKEL (reference sequence). Here the CDR3 reads CASSPDTSDTQYF.

The rearrangement uses TRBV14 and TRBJ2-7; TCRdb proposes TRBD2, but this gene call is untestable without DNA. Germline CDR1 SGHDN, CDR2 FVKESK. The length of the CDR3 is 15 residues. The CDR3 loop is CASSQDGSGPYEQYF.